One T cell receptor (beta chain) is described in this entry. Its antigen target is currently unknown. Per-base quality was not reported, and no clone a single base away is much larger than it. This sample was included in a study of T cells in Graves' hyperthyroidism and ophthalmopathy (dated by TCRdb to about 2019). About the investigation overall: To identify TCR V-J signatures that set the groups apart, the researchers used a discovery cohort of 95 to 100 patients, made up of 40 to 45 with Graves' ophthalmopathy and approximately 57 with stable Graves' hyperthyroidism. Prospective prediction of ophthalmopathy was tested in an independent validation cohort consisting of 18 hyperthyroidism patients and approximately 16 patients who later progressed to ophthalmopathy. Once sampling was done, hyperthyroidism patients were given methimazole at a starting dose of 30 mg daily, whereas ophthalmopathy patients were given high-dose intravenous methylprednisolone. For training and testing, the 100 patients in the discovery cohort were randomly divided in a 7:3 ratio. In addition, the study compared T-cell repertoires in thyroid tissue and in blood from six Graves' hyperthyroidism patients. According to the paper, TCR Vbeta CDR3 sequencing was carried out on about 140 peripheral blood samples, which came from fewer than 50 ophthalmopathy, 70 to 80 hyperthyroidism and around 17 progressor patients. Study-wide findings and limitations: A model built on a 13 V-J signature distinguished ophthalmopathy from stable hyperthyroidism, reaching around 87% sensitivity and approximately 81% specificity in cross-validation and 80%/75% in testing. In validation, the model predicted progression to ophthalmopathy a median of about 6.5 months before onset, with over 55% sensitivity and 72.22% specificity. Sample size was not statistically predetermined, and blinding of investigators to group allocation was not performed. Most expanded thyroid clonotypes (frequency above 0.001) were also found in blood, which suggests that blood repertoires may mirror thyroid immune responses.

Measured from the cysteine to the phenylalanine, the CDR3 is 14 residues long. Only CDR3 DNA is held: 42 bases, read in frame from base 1. Deletion took 5 bases off V and 10 bases off J, with a span of 20 bases between the germline ends. The germline V gene sets CDR1 to ENHRY and CDR2 to SYGVKD. Patients with uncontrolled infections, other autoimmune diseases, pregnancy or lactation were excluded. Clinical symptoms, serum thyroxine and TRAb, thyroid ultrasound, and orbital computed tomography formed the basis for the diagnoses. Total RNA was extracted with Trizol reagent, and quality was checked on an Agilent 2100 Bioanalyzer. Amplification of TCR beta CDR3 regions was carried out from RNA transcripts. A first-round RT-PCR of the TCR CDR3 used the HTBI primer set with the Qiagen OneStep RT-PCR kit. The libraries were constructed in a second round of multiplex PCR and then size-selected and purified. Sequencing of the libraries was done on an Illumina HiSeq2000 using paired-end 100 bp reads. Regarding the original processing steps: SOAPnuke was used to process the raw data, throwing out any read that contained adapters or uncalled bases, had a mean Phred below 15, or lacked an exact constant-primer or identifier match. High-quality paired reads were merged with COPE v1.2.5, and unique nucleotide sequences were defined as clonotypes. MiTCR v1.1 was used to align the clonotypes against IMGT TRBV, TRBD and TRBJ reference segments. Only V-J combinations with frequency above 0.0001, covering 99.2% of repertoires, were analysed. A TCS score was defined as the ratio of F50 (clonal expansion) to E x V (chaos), with BLOSUM62-based TCRdist applied between CDR3 peptides within each V-J. Welch's t-statistics and random forest reduced 514 V-J features to 10 to 15, which were used in a naive Bayes classifier (R e1071). Thyroid-blood repertoire similarity was quantified with the Morisita-Horn index. TCRdb ran its own pipeline on the public reads, namely fastp trimming at Q25 and MiXCR clone calling, and kept in-frame beta chains. Each entry is one CDR3 protein sequence, shown with its most common DNA and genes. The authors' filters were not applied to this entry. The sample data list roughly 500,000 distinct CDR3 sequences, and approximately 48% of these were observed just once. The biggest ten clones account for about 45% of the sample.

This TCR derives from an adult woman with Graves' disease, either hyperthyroidism or ophthalmopathy (not recorded which). The chain links TRBV10-3 with TRBJ1-2, with a tentative D gene TRBD1 over 5 matching bases. Sequenced sample: peripheral blood or thyroid tissue (not recorded which). In nucleotides, the sequence is TGTGCCATCAGTCCGGCCGGGACCAACAATGACTACACCTTC. This gives the protein CAISPAGTNNDYTF.